The clone carrying this T cell receptor beta chain was observed once. The target antigen is unknown. With 3 bases removed from V and 3 bases from J, the gap between germline ends came to 18 bases. The CDR3 runs to 18 residues. CDR1 MNHNS and CDR2 SASEGT come from the germline V gene. The data originate from a study of identifying expanded T cells in peripheral blood. Study-wide results and limits: Across healthy donors, higher total template counts meant significantly greater roughly two-week count variance.

Healthy donors had no documented immune events, such as infections, while sampled. Sequencing was performed with immunoSEQ multiplex PCR; in TCRdb, only in-frame clones are kept and a portion is missing. The table includes some 130,000 clones, approximately 86% detected once. The rearrangement joins TRBV6-1 to TRBJ2-6; D may be TRBD1 (5 bases). This clonotype was obtained from a person aged 18 to 70 in good health. The sequenced material came from blood. The CDR3 protein is CASSDVRAGLSGANVLTF. CDR3 sequence (DNA): TGTGCCAGCAGTGACGTTCGGGCAGGGTTGAGTGGGGCCAACGTCCTGACTTTC.